This T cell receptor (beta chain) was observed in a study of glioma-infiltrating T cells after dendritic cell vaccination. Generated by immunoSEQ multiplex PCR, the TCRdb table keeps only in-frame clones and is missing some. The sample records around 92,000 clones, more than 70% being singletons. CDR3 length equals 14 residues. The V gene's germline CDR1 is KGHSH and CDR2 LQKENI. With 3 bases removed from V and 1 base from J, the gap between germline ends came to 9 bases. Time point reported: after dendritic cell vaccination, including at tumor progression/relapse. The TCR originated in a human donor with glioblastoma. Sequencing used blood, obtained after dendritic cell vaccination. The chain carries TRBV18 and TRBJ1-1, with TRBD1 as a possible D gene (6 bases). CDR3 residues: CASSPRGANTEAFF. The CDR3 region has the DNA TGTGCCAGCTCACCGCGGGGGGCGAACACTGAAGCTTTCTTT.